A selection of T cell receptor beta chains follows, all from one sample in a study of T cells after yellow fever vaccination. MiXCR was run by TCRdb on the 5' RACE reads, yielding one entry per CDR3 protein. This sample has hundreds of thousands of distinct CDR3 sequences, with around a sixth found just once. Sample: PBMCs, taken less than 6 days after the first yellow fever vaccination. Receptors originate from a man between 18 and 35 years old who received the YFV17D yellow fever vaccine. Both conserved end residues are part of each CDR3. D genes are given only for firm matches. The size entry is marked missing in some rows and otherwise reads once, few, many or a size class.

few TRBJ2-3 TRBV11-2 TRBD1 CASSLQGKPYRGRDTQYF TGTGCCAGCAGCTTACAGGGGAAGCCCTACAGGGGCAGAGATACGCAGTATTTT
- TRBJ1-1 TRBV7-9 - CASSPRAGDTEAFF TGTGCCAGCAGCCCCCGGGCAGGGGACACTGAAGCTTTCTTT
- TRBJ2-2 TRBV27 - CASSLQAGQYTGELFF TGTGCCAGCAGTTTACAGGCAGGGCAATACACCGGGGAGCTGTTTTTT
few TRBJ1-1 TRBV5-1 - CASSLENVGTEAFF TGCGCCAGCAGCTTGGAAAACGTGGGCACTGAAGCTTTCTTT
few TRBJ1-2 TRBV2 - CASSDPGSDGYTF TGTGCCAGCAGCGATCCAGGGAGCGATGGCTACACCTTC
- TRBJ1-1 TRBV20-1 - CSARPHLVFEAFF TGCAGTGCTAGACCTCACCTGGTTTTTGAAGCTTTCTTT
few TRBJ2-7 TRBV23-1 TRBD1 CASSQSSPMGTGGIGYF TGCGCCAGCAGTCAATCGTCCCCCATGGGGACAGGAGGCATTGGGTACTTC
few TRBJ1-5 TRBV6-1 - CASSVFWISNQPQHF TGTGCCAGCAGTGTGTTTTGGATCAGCAATCAGCCCCAGCATTTT
- TRBJ2-6 TRBV2 - CASYFSGANVLTF TGTGCCAGCTATTTCTCTGGGGCCAACGTCCTGACTTTC
many TRBJ2-2 TRBV12-3/TRBV12-4 TRBD1 CASSTPDRGTGELFF TGTGCCAGCAGTACCCCGGACAGGGGCACCGGGGAGCTGTTTTTT
- TRBJ1-1 TRBV5-5 - CASSLESPNTEAFF TGTGCCAGCAGCTTGGAATCCCCGAACACTGAAGCTTTCTTT
- TRBJ1-1 TRBV29-1 - CSVAPRDTEAFF TGCAGCGTTGCCCCCCGGGACACTGAAGCTTTCTTT
few TRBJ2-7 TRBV6-5 - CASSYSSAVIPYEQYF TGTGCCAGCAGTTACTCGTCGGCGGTCATCCCCTACGAGCAGTACTTC
- TRBJ1-6 TRBV20-1 - CSARDVWANSPLHF TGCAGTGCTAGAGATGTATGGGCTAATTCACCCCTCCACTTT
- TRBJ2-7 TRBV5-4 - CASSGGQRGSYEQYF TGTGCCAGCAGCGGAGGACAGCGAGGATCCTACGAGCAGTACTTC
- TRBJ2-1 TRBV20-1 - CSARANWDEQFF TGCAGTGCTAGAGCGAATTGGGATGAGCAGTTCTTC
many TRBJ2-7 TRBV18 TRBD2 CASSPSTSGGRFYEQYF TGTGCCAGCTCACCATCGACTAGCGGGGGGCGCTTCTACGAGCAGTACTTC
- TRBJ2-3 TRBV7-2 - CASSSGGGWSDTQYF TGTGCCAGCAGCTCAGGTGGGGGCTGGTCAGATACGCAGTATTTT
- TRBJ1-6 TRBV16 - CASRGPSDNSPLHF TGTGCCAGCAGGGGGCCCTCGGATAATTCACCCCTCCACTTT
few TRBJ2-7 TRBV5-1 - CASSLEPGIEQYF TGCGCCAGCAGCTTGGAACCCGGGATCGAGCAGTACTTC
- TRBJ2-1 TRBV14 - CASSQGGYYNEQFF TGTGCCAGCAGCCAAGGGGGCTACTACAATGAGCAGTTCTTC
- TRBJ1-2 TRBV5-1 TRBD1 CASGHGTADPGYTF TGCGCCAGCGGCCACGGGACAGCTGACCCTGGCTACACCTTC
- TRBJ1-2 TRBV3-1 - CASSQQGTYGYTF TGTGCCAGCAGCCAACAGGGAACCTATGGCTACACCTTC
- TRBJ2-1 TRBV19 - CASSPPATRRNEQFF TGTGCCAGTAGTCCCCCGGCCACGCGCAGAAATGAGCAGTTCTTC
few TRBJ2-2 TRBV11-3 - CASSPTVSGELFF TGTGCCAGCAGCCCCACGGTCTCCGGGGAGCTGTTTTTT
few TRBJ1-1 TRBV27 - CASSLAGGGWTEAFF TGTGCCAGCAGTCTCGCGGGCGGGGGATGGACTGAAGCTTTCTTT
- TRBJ1-5 TRBV4-1 - CASSQEGGLGVEPQHF TGCGCCAGCAGCCAAGAAGGGGGGTTGGGTGTCGAGCCCCAGCATTTT
- TRBJ2-7 TRBV19 - CASSWHGDEQYF TGTGCCAGTAGTTGGCATGGCGACGAGCAGTACTTC
few TRBJ2-7 TRBV4-3 - CASSQDLRTWPYEQYF TGCGCCAGCAGCCAAGATCTAAGGACATGGCCCTACGAGCAGTACTTC
- TRBJ2-5 TRBV11-2 - CASGLSPGAYQETQYF TGTGCCAGCGGCTTATCGCCCGGAGCTTACCAAGAGACCCAGTACTTC
- TRBJ1-1 TRBV7-8 - CASSFDVNTEAFF TGTGCCAGCAGCTTCGATGTTAACACTGAAGCTTTCTTT
once TRBJ2-7 TRBV6-2/TRBV6-3 - CASRFGTYEQYF TGTGCCAGCAGGTTCGGGACCTACGAGCAGTACTTC
few TRBJ1-1 TRBV4-3 TRBD1 CASSHGQGPFEAFF TGCGCCAGCAGCCACGGACAGGGGCCTTTTGAAGCTTTCTTT
- TRBJ2-2 TRBV5-4 TRBD2 CASRHTSGGSNTGELFF TGTGCCAGCAGACATACTAGCGGGGGGTCGAACACCGGGGAGCTGTTTTTT
few TRBJ1-3 TRBV18 - CASSPYLPGNSGNTIYF TGTGCCAGCTCACCATATCTCCCGGGGAACTCTGGAAACACCATATATTTT
few TRBJ1-4 TRBV10-3 TRBD1 CAISDLKQGAANEKLFF TGTGCCATCAGTGACTTGAAGCAGGGGGCGGCTAATGAAAAACTGTTTTTT
few TRBJ1-2 TRBV5-1 - CASSAPGSYGYTF TGCGCCAGCAGCGCTCCAGGAAGCTATGGCTACACCTTC
few TRBJ2-1 TRBV9 - CASSVTGHNEQFF TGTGCCAGCAGCGTCACAGGCCACAATGAGCAGTTCTTC
- TRBJ1-5 TRBV4-1 TRBD1 CASSQVRQGANQPQHF TGCGCCAGCAGCCAAGTACGGCAGGGGGCGAATCAGCCCCAGCATTTT
- TRBJ2-2 TRBV18 - CASSPGIGELFF TGTGCCAGCTCACCAGGGATCGGGGAGCTGTTTTTT
- TRBJ2-3 TRBV6-1 - CASSIDGRTDTQYF TGTGCCAGCAGCATCGACGGGCGCACAGATACGCAGTATTTT
many TRBJ2-3 TRBV6-5 TRBD2 CASTIGLAGPTDTQYF TGTGCCAGCACCATCGGCTTAGCGGGGCCCACAGATACGCAGTATTTT
- TRBJ2-3 TRBV11-2 - CASSLTDGPDTQYF TGTGCCAGCAGCTTGACAGACGGCCCAGATACGCAGTATTTT
- TRBJ1-6 TRBV15 - CATRGGLPNSPLHF TGTGCCACCAGGGGGGGTCTCCCTAATTCACCCCTCCACTTT
- TRBJ2-4 TRBV20-1 TRBD1 CSRDSGLGMIAKNIQYF TGCAGCCGGGACAGTGGATTAGGGATGATAGCCAAAAACATTCAGTACTTC
- TRBJ1-4 TRBV4-1 TRBD1 CASSRAGTGVEKLFF TGCGCCAGCAGCCGTGCCGGGACAGGGGTCGAAAAACTGTTTTTT
few TRBJ2-4 TRBV6-4 - CASSRDDKNIQYF TGTGCCAGCAGCCGGGACGATAAAAACATTCAGTACTTC
few TRBJ1-3 TRBV6-1 - CASSRAASGNTIYF TGTGCCAGCAGCCGGGCGGCCTCTGGAAACACCATATATTTT
few TRBJ1-4 TRBV7-2 TRBD1 CASSPTGGTTNEKLFF TGTGCCAGCAGCCCGACAGGGGGCACAACTAATGAAAAACTGTTTTTT
- TRBJ1-1 TRBV9 - CASTPGPNTEAFF TGTGCCAGCACTCCGGGACCGAACACTGAAGCTTTCTTT
- TRBJ2-3 TRBV15 - CATSDLVPPGRTDTQYF TGTGCCACCAGCGATCTCGTGCCCCCGGGGCGCACAGATACGCAGTATTTT
- TRBJ2-1 TRBV4-1 TRBD2 CASSQARRGDYNEQFF TGCGCCAGCAGCCAAGCTCGGCGGGGGGACTACAATGAGCAGTTCTTC
- TRBJ2-7 TRBV4-1 - CASSPTGQAHYEQYF TGCGCCAGCAGCCCGACCGGCCAGGCCCACTACGAGCAGTACTTC
few TRBJ1-1 TRBV25-1 TRBD1 CASSEYGTGGAGTEAFF TGTGCCAGCAGTGAATATGGGACAGGGGGCGCCGGCACTGAAGCTTTCTTT